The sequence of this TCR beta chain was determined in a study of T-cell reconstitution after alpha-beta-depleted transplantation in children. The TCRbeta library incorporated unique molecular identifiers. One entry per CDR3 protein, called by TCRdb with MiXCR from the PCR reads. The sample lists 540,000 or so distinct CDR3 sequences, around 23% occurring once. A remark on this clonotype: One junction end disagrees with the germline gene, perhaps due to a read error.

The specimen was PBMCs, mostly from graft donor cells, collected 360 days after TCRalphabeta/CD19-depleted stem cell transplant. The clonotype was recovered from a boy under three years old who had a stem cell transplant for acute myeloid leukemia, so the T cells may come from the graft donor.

The CDR3 DNA is TGTGCCAGCAGTTTATCAACGCCGTATCAGCCCCAGCAATTT. Translated, it gives CASSLSTPYQPQQF. This rearrangement joins TRBV12-3 or TRBV12-4 to TRBJ1-5; D ambiguous. CDR3 length equals 14 residues.